The entry that follows covers one TCR beta chain sequence. Its antigen is still unknown. No much larger clonotype is one base removed from it; base qualities were not supplied. Receptor libraries were prepared by the immunoSEQ multiplex PCR assay. For the multiplex PCR, a mixture combining 60 forward primers for TCR Vbeta segments and 13 reverse primers for TCR Jbeta segments was used. A multiplex PCR assay on genomic DNA amplified the CDR3 region of rearranged TCR beta genes. On the Illumina HiSeq System, the amplified TCR beta libraries were sequenced as 87-base-pair reads. The authors' pipeline ran thus. In a later analysis, tens of millions of unique TCR beta chains were counted across the approximately 640 repertoires, and roughly 11 million of these chains were shared by at least two donors. Raw reads were error-corrected and collapsed into unique sequences with a nearest-neighbor algorithm that merged closely related sequences to remove PCR and sequencing errors. CDR3 sequences were aligned to IMGT reference sequences to assign V, D and J gene segments. For a sequence to be retained, a match of at least six nucleotides was required to both a V gene segment and a J gene segment. A rearrangement was called productive if the CDR3 had no stop codons and remained in frame with V and J, and every other rearrangement was called non-productive. Following IMGT convention, CDR3 was defined as the stretch from the second conserved V-encoded cysteine to the conserved J-encoded phenylalanine. In an earlier analysis of 587 of the donors, sequences lacking an unambiguous match to a single V gene segment were excluded. In an earlier analysis of several hundred of the donors, V segments were called functional above 56.7% productive rearrangements and were called segregating when the between-donor standard deviation exceeded 5%. A statistical classification framework was built for diagnosing cytomegalovirus status from the catalog of TCR beta chain sequences. A later analysis assigned V and J genes by comparing TCR nucleotide sequences with IMGT/GENE-DB human TR gene sequences. In a later analysis, CDR3 sequences and most-parsimonious VDJ recombination scenarios were assigned using the TCRdist pipeline. A later analysis defined each TCR beta chain by its CDR3 amino acid sequence plus V-gene family, and excluded reads lacking a unique V-gene family. In a later analysis, several hundred highly shared, low-generation-probability nucleotide sequences were removed to address suspected cross-contamination and a sequencing artifact. For each public chain, a later analysis derived a clonal expansion index from normalized ranks of inferred template counts within each repertoire. Generation probabilities in a later analysis came from a VDJ recombination model fitted to out-of-frame rearrangements, and those results were checked against IGoR. Hypergeometric tests were used in a later analysis to score TCR-TCR, TCR-HLA and TCR-CMV co-occurrence, with a repertoire-size bias correction applied to the TCR pairs. False discovery rates were estimated in a later analysis by permuting HLA or CMV assignments 20 times. A later analysis grouped co-occurring TCRs with DBSCAN, adding TCRdist sequence similarity when clustering within HLA-allele-positive subsets. Repertoires with fewer than 30,000 or more than 120,000 public chains were left out of co-occurrence clustering, as were a handful of repertoires with anomalous nucleotide sharing. TCRdb provides this immuneACCESS table in a form limited to in-frame rearrangements. Some clones are lacking; in checked studies, under half of them reflect an unresolved V gene, and why the rest are absent is not known. V and J calls and clone size are copied from that table; D and trimming were computed from the DNA. Within this sample are 150,000 to 200,000 clones, with approximately 71% of them counted one time only. The ten largest clones add up to approximately 11% of the sample.

The data belong to a study of cytomegalovirus exposure and HLA in healthy donors (dated by TCRdb to about 2017). About the full investigation: According to an earlier analysis of a few hundred of the donors, 150 million to 200 million T cells yielded roughly 110 million unique TCR beta sequences and more than 250 Gb of sequence data. Rather than using new phenotypic data, the later analysis identified candidate immune exposures from TCR beta sequences and from how often those sequences occurred across donors. On average, about 200,000 unique TCR beta nucleotide sequences were sequenced per donor among about 400 genotyped donors of the cohort, with approximately 18% of those sequences being non-productive. The number of donors typed differed by locus, with 629-630 for A, B, C, DRB1 and DQB1, more than 500 for DQA1, under 610 for DPA1, and under 490 for DPB1. Both class I and class II loci were covered by HLA typing, at four-digit resolution. The study was designed to test whether signatures of past pathogen exposure could be identified by cataloging public T cell receptors. Using immunosequencing, the study profiled T cell repertoires from around 680 subjects and related those repertoires to cytomegalovirus serostatus. Approximately 300 gigabases of sequencing data and 70 million to 85 million unique TCR sequences were included in an early release covering 500 to 750 HLA-typed donors. The study combined high-throughput TCR immunosequencing, statistical association of individual TCRs with disease status, and machine learning to predict cytomegalovirus infection status. Donor age, sex, ethnicity and CMV serostatus were compiled together with the repertoire data. All discovery cohort repertoires had been generated using a single sequencing platform. In a later genetic analysis, genome-wide SNP genotypes for about 60% of the 666 donors were used, and that subset was treated as a discovery cohort. Roughly five DR-DQ haplotypes were handled as single units for association and clustering because linkage in the cohort was strong. Besides the first cohort of 666 subjects, a separate validation cohort made up of over a hundred different subjects was used. Of the roughly 400 genotyped donors, about 80% fell in the genetic ancestry cluster associated with self-reported Caucasian donors. To decide whether each TCR beta V gene segment behaved as functional or pseudogenic, an earlier analysis of 587 of the donors relied on high-throughput TCR beta sequencing. In a later analysis, previously published TCR beta repertoires from 670 or so donors were re-analyzed and high-resolution HLA genotyping was added so that TCR occurrence patterns could be studied.

The cohort was made up of about 670 healthy bone marrow donors. At the time of sampling, all cohort members were nominally healthy, though unrecorded immune exposures were likely present. The donor tested CMV seropositive, placing the donor among the 289 seropositive members of the cohort. Each donor provided a peripheral blood sample, and peripheral blood mononuclear cells were used for TCR beta sequencing. The Qiagen DNeasy Blood Extraction Kit was used to extract genomic DNA from the blood cell samples. Broader findings and caveats from the paper: Because counts were too low, roughly 17 rarely observed V segments, including chromosome 9 orphons, were left out of the earlier analysis of roughly 600 of the donors. Assigning TCR associations to individual alleles was difficult when HLA alleles, especially DR and DQ, strongly co-occurred. Cytomegalovirus status was reported to be diagnosed by the classifier with high specificity and sensitivity in both the original and validation cohorts. In a later analysis, HLA-associated TCR beta chains showed more clonal expansion and lower generation probabilities than non-associated chains that were equally common. In a later genetic analysis, a missense DCLRE1C variant was associated with V-gene and J-gene trimming of TCR beta chains, and the association was replicated in an independent cohort. While some public TCRs were present in many individuals, most TCR sequences turned up only very rarely across donors. According to a later analysis, parvovirus B19, influenza, CMV and Epstein-Barr virus appeared linked to several top co-occurrence clusters. The presence/absence analyses assumed that sequencing depth was roughly uniform across donors, and that assumption may not be true. In an earlier analysis of under 600 of the donors, most TCR beta V segments were observed in productive rearrangements about 90% or about 30% of the time, broadly matching IMGT annotations. Most CMV-associated TCR beta chains appeared to be HLA-restricted in a later analysis, and the HLA associations seemed to be driven largely by CMV exposure. Some IMGT-functional V segments, including TRBV6-2 and TRBV6-3, could not be distinguished by the 87-base-pair reads and were therefore excluded. In the study, about 150 TCR beta chains were listed as associated with cytomegalovirus. Because HLA typing was missing for some donors at each locus, association tests included only the typed subset. In vitro tests confirmed that a few of the cytomegalovirus-associated TCR beta chains recognize cytomegalovirus antigens. Linkage disequilibrium might explain the correlated functional status among segregating V segments, but an unknown experimental factor could not be ruled out. A further reported finding was that TCR beta sequences accurately predicted the HLA-A and HLA-B alleles for most subjects in the first cohort. It was suggested by the authors that the approach could potentially be generalized to other disease states and immunological phenotypes. In a later analysis, TCR association rates were found to vary across HLA loci, with the most associated TCRs seen for DRB1 alleles and the fewest for HLA-C alleles. A cluster of highly shared sequence variants was judged likely to be a technical artifact of the sequencing pipeline. Specific HLA alleles were associated with 15,000 to 20,000 TCR beta sequences at a false discovery rate of 0.05 in a later analysis. Compared with the roughly 710-donor mean, donors in an Asian-associated ancestry cluster had fewer N-insertions in productive TCRs, according to a later genetic analysis. The only immune exposure information available for the cohort was CMV serostatus. Only TCR beta chains were sequenced in this cohort, and the absence of alpha or paired-chain data limited detectable features.

CDR3 length: 15 amino acids, cysteine to phenylalanine. The kept DNA is CDR3 alone, 45 bases in frame from the first base. For CDR1 and CDR2, the germline V gene lists LGHNA and YNFKEQ. Trimming removed 5 bases from V and 4 bases from J; the gene matches leave 5 bases unexplained. Sequencing was done on a sample of PBMCs. This clonotype was sampled from a young man in good health and CMV-seropositive. The chain is encoded by TRBV4-2 joined to TRBJ2-1; 10 nucleotides in the junction match TRBD2. The sequenced DNA is TGTGCCAGCAGCGCCCTAGCGGGAGAATACAATGAGCAGTTCTTC. Translated, it reads CASSALAGEYNEQFF.